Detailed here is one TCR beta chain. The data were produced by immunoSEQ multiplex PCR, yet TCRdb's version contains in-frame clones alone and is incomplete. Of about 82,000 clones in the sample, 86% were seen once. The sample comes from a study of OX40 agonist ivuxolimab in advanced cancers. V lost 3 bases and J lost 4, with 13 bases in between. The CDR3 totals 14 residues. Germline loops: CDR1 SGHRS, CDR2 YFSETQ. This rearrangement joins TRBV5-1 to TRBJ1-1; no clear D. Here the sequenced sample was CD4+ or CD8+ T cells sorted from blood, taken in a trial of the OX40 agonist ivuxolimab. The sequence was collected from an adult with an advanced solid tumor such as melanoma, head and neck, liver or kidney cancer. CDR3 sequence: CASSYRDPSTEAFF. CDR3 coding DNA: TGCGCCAGCAGCTACCGGGATCCTTCCACTGAAGCTTTCTTT. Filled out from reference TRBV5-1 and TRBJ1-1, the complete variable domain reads KAGVTQTPRYLIKTRGQQVTLSCSPISGHRSVSWYQQTPGQGLQFLFEYFSETQRNKGNFPGRFSGRQFSNSRSEMNVSTLELGDSALYLCASSYRDPSTEAFFGQGTRLTVV.